These 21 T cell receptor beta chains were sequenced from one sample in a study of response to subunit inactivated influenza vaccine. TCRdb reanalysed the RT-PCR reads using MiXCR and keeps one entry per CDR3 protein. Of more than 700,000 distinct CDR3 sequences in the sample, about 20% were seen once. Here the sequenced sample was PBMCs from blood, taken 5 days after vaccination. These receptors were taken from a man aged 50 to 60 who received an inactivated influenza vaccine.

The chain carries TRBV6-2 or TRBV6-3 and TRBJ2-7; TRBD1 matches 10 bases. The CDR3 loop spans 13 amino acids. CDR1 and CDR2 (germline): MNHEY, SVGEGT. V was pared by 6 bases and J by 5 bases, with 4 bases of the junction left unmatched. CDR3: CASRPGTGDEQYF. The CDR3, as DNA: TGTGCCAGCAGACCCGGGACAGGGGACGAGCAGTACTTC.

This chain links TRBV10-3 with TRBJ1-2, with 10 bases fitting TRBD1. V dropped 0 bases and J dropped 2; count of bases not matched to a gene: 0. CDR1 and CDR2 (germline): ENHRY, SYGVKD. The CDR3 totals 15 residues. This CDR3 reads CAISESDRGNYGYTF. Here the CDR3 DNA reads TGTGCCATCAGTGAGTCGGACAGGGGGAACTATGGCTACACCTTC.

The chain joins TRBV12-3 or TRBV12-4 to TRBJ1-6; 7 bases agree with TRBD1. V gave up 5 bases and J gave up 7 bases; unmatched junction bases: 8. There are 15 residues in the CDR3. The CDR3 reads CASSADRVGNSPLHF. CDR3 DNA sequence: TGTGCCAGCAGTGCAGACAGGGTGGGGAATTCACCCCTCCACTTT.

This sequence joins TRBV11-2 and TRBJ1-3; D unresolved. This CDR3 is built from 13 residues. V was pared by 5 bases and J by 7 bases, with 12 bases between. Per the germline V gene, CDR1 is SGHAT and CDR2 is FQNNGV. CDR3 sequence (DNA): TGTGCCAGCAGCCGCGAAAGGGAGAACACCATATATTTT. This codes for CASSRERENTIYF.

This clonotype was seen a handful of times. The rearrangement links TRBV2 to TRBJ1-5; no clear D. In germline, CDR1 is SNHLY, CDR2 FYNNEI. Deletions cut 3 bases from V and 3 bases from J, with 9 bases between. The CDR3 is 14 residues long. The CDR3 coding sequence is TGTGCCAGCAGTGACACAGCTACCAATCAGCCCCAGCATTTT. Amino acids: CASSDTATNQPQHF.

This rearrangement joins TRBV5-5 to TRBJ2-1, with a tentative D call TRBD1 (8 bases). CDR1 and CDR2 from the germline V gene are SGHKS and YYEKEE (reference sequence). V was shortened by 3 bases and J by 5 bases, with 18 bases between the two germline ends. CDR3 length: 16 residues. The DNA for the CDR3 is TGTGCCAGCAGCTGGGGGGGCAGGGGGCACCACAATGAGCAGTTCTTC. Translation: CASSWGGRGHHNEQFF.

V usage is TRBV7-9 and J usage is TRBJ1-1; D remains unclear. CDR1 is SEHNR and CDR2 is FQNEAQ in the germline V gene (reference sequence). Trimming stripped 8 bases from V and 8 bases from J, with 15 bases between. This CDR3 has 12 residues. CDR3 nucleotide sequence: TGTGCCAGCGGAGTGGATCGACGAGAAGCTTTCTTT. Residues: CASGVDRREAFF.

This clonotype was seen only a few times. The J gene is TRBJ2-5, the V gene TRBV12-3 or TRBV12-4, with D unclear. The V and J ends lost 6 bases and 5 bases respectively, with 10 bases between them. The CDR3 length is 12 residues. The CDR3 DNA follows: TGTGCCAGCAGCGTGGCGTCGGAGACCCAGTACTTC. Encoded protein: CASSVASETQYF.

The V gene is TRBV7-8, the J gene TRBJ2-7, with TRBD1 as a possible D gene (6 bases). Per germline, CDR1 SGHVS and CDR2 FQNEAQ. V lost 4 bases and J 2 bases, leaving 12 bases between the germline ends. The CDR3 is made up of 14 amino acids. CDR3 sequence (DNA): TGTGCCAGCAGCTCCCGGGACACTGCCTACGAGCAGTACTTC. Residues: CASSSRDTAYEQYF.

In its sample, this clonotype was seen a few times. Likely a read error: the CDR3 ends without its conserved phenylalanine or tryptophan. It is unclear where the CDR3 begins or ends on the DNA, so no DNA is shown, and the CDR3 is as TCRdb lists it. The chain carries TRBV4-1 and TRBJ2-7; the DNA was not compared with TRBD1, the D call given in the table. Counting both end residues, the CDR3 totals 14 amino acids. In germline, CDR1 is MGHRA, CDR2 YSYEKL. The CDR3 protein is CASSPFSGQGAFWL.

J is TRBJ2-3 and V is TRBV7-8; 10 bases align to TRBD2. Germline loops: CDR1 SGHVS, CDR2 FQNEAQ. The CDR3 covers 17 residues. After removal of 4 bases from V and 2 bases from J, the junction contained 9 bases not matched to a gene. The CDR3 DNA sequence: TGTGCCAGCAGCTCCTTGAAACTAGCGGGAAACACAGATACGCAGTATTTT. It codes for CASSSLKLAGNTDTQYF.

This chain links TRBV20-1 with TRBJ1-1, with D unresolved. This CDR3 has 13 residues. The ends were cut back, 0 bases at V and 4 bases at J, with 9 bases in the middle. Germline-derived CDR1 and CDR2 are DFQATT and SNEGSKA (reference sequence). The CDR3 loop reads CSAREGWSTEAFF. CDR3 nucleotide sequence: TGCAGTGCTAGAGAGGGGTGGAGCACTGAAGCTTTCTTT.

This clonotype was seen a few times. The chain employs TRBV7-8 and TRBJ2-1; 8 bases map to TRBD1. Germline trimming cut 2 bases from V and 6 bases from J; bases unmatched to any gene: 12. The CDR3 extends over 17 amino acids. Germline loops: CDR1 SGHVS, CDR2 FQNEAQ. This CDR3 reads CASSLTLLGQAFNEQFF. Written as DNA, the CDR3 is TGTGCCAGCAGCTTAACACTCCTGGGACAGGCATTCAATGAGCAGTTCTTC.

Only one count was recorded for this clonotype. The chain recombines TRBV11-1 with TRBJ2-3, with TRBD1 as a possible D gene (6 bases). This CDR3 has 19 amino acids. Per germline, CDR1 SGHAT and CDR2 FQDESV (reference sequence). V was pared by 5 bases and J by 3 bases, with 27 bases between. In DNA, the CDR3 is TGTGCCAGCAGCCCCACCCGAACCGAAGCGCAGGGGAGTACAGATACGCAGTATTTT. Protein: CASSPTRTEAQGSTDTQYF.

For this clonotype: The junction does not match germline at one end; this may be a read error. The V call is TRBV5-6, the J call TRBJ2-4; the match to TRBD1 covers 7 bases. CDR3 size: 12 residues. Looked up from germline, CDR1 is SGHDT and CDR2 is YYEEEE. As DNA, the CDR3 is TGTGCCAGTAACAGGGGTCTAGGGCCCTCGGACTTC. Translated: CASNRGLGPSDF.

In this sample, this clonotype turned up a few times. The V gene is TRBV9, the J gene TRBJ2-5; the match to TRBD2 covers 8 bases. The CDR3 covers 14 residues. CDR1 and CDR2 (germline): SGDLS, YYNGEE. J gave up 5 bases and V 4 bases, and 7 bases lay outside the gene matches. The CDR3 sequence: CASSRSGSYETQYF. The CDR3 DNA reads TGTGCCAGCAGCAGAAGCGGGAGTTACGAGACCCAGTACTTC.

This clonotype was seen more than once but under ten times. The J gene is TRBJ2-7, the V gene TRBV6-1; TRBD1 might be the D (7 bases). Trimming shortened V by 6 bases and J by 3 bases, and 15 bases separated the two germline ends. Germline loops: CDR1 MNHNS, CDR2 SASEGT. The length of the CDR3 is 14 residues. The CDR3 bases are TGTGCCAGCAGACCTGCGGGACAGATCTACGAGCAGTACTTC. It translates to CASRPAGQIYEQYF.

A few counts support this clonotype. The chain carries TRBV10-3 and TRBJ1-5; D remains ambiguous. Trimming took off 0 bases at V and 4 bases at J, with 7 bases between the two ends. This CDR3 has 14 amino acids. The germline V gene has CDR1 ENHRY and CDR2 SYGVKD. The CDR3 bases are TGTGCCATCAGTGAGTCGAAATTGAATCAGCCCCAGCATTTT. Translation: CAISESKLNQPQHF.

In this sample, this clonotype turned up a few times. The chain links TRBV20-1 to TRBJ1-6, with 9 bases lining up with TRBD1. Germline V CDR1 and CDR2: DFQATT, SNEGSKA (reference sequence). This CDR3 has 15 amino acids. The junction had 3 bases not matched to a gene; V was cut back by 1 base and J by 5 bases. CDR3 in amino acids: CSARGGQGNNSPLHF. CDR3 nucleotides: TGCAGTGCTAGAGGGGGACAGGGCAATAATTCACCCCTCCACTTT.

A few counts support this clonotype. V and J are TRBV12-3 or TRBV12-4 and TRBJ2-1; perhaps TRBD1 as D (5 bases). This CDR3 comprises 16 residues. Deletions cut 3 bases from V and 6 bases from J, with 18 bases between. In DNA form, the CDR3 reads TGTGCCAGCAGTTTTCCGGCTCCTCCAGGGTCCAATGAGCAGTTCTTC. This codes for CASSFPAPPGSNEQFF.

In its sample, this clonotype was seen a few times. The rearrangement joins TRBV6-1 to TRBJ2-7, with 7 bases aligning to TRBD1. The CDR3 is 15 residues long. The J segment lost 3 bases and the V segment lost 2 bases, leaving 7 bases of the junction unmatched. The germline V gene has CDR1 MNHNS and CDR2 SASEGT. The CDR3 loop reads CASSEPGQVLYEQYF. The CDR3 nucleotides are TGTGCCAGCAGTGAACCCGGACAGGTACTCTACGAGCAGTACTTC.